Shown below are 5 T cell receptor beta chains from a single sample sequenced in a study of beta chain features in type 1 diabetes. Their cognate antigens are unknown. Sequencing targeted expressed TCRB transcripts, as all isolated RNA had been reverse transcribed. Here immunoSEQ multiplex PCR was the method, and the copy in TCRdb shows in-frame clones only, minus some. The data show approximately 250,000 clones, 24% seen once. Study-level results: Among patients with Type 1 diabetes, TCRB CDR3s were moderately but significantly shorter in every one of the four CD4+ subsets.

Sequenced input: naive CD4+ T cells from blood. Source of these receptors: a woman in her thirties with type 1 diabetes.

The V call is TRBV30, the J call TRBJ1-1; 8 bases map to TRBD1. This CDR3 spans 13 amino acids. From germline, CDR1 is GTSNPN and CDR2 SVGIG (reference sequence). After removal of 3 bases from V and 3 bases from J, the junction contained 3 bases not matched to a gene. The CDR3 DNA sequence: TGTGCCTGGAGCCGGACAGGGCACACTGAAGCTTTCTTT. Its translation is CAWSRTGHTEAFF.

This clone has just a few counts. The V call is TRBV29-1, the J call TRBJ2-4; maybe TRBD1 (5 bases). The CDR3 extends over 16 amino acids. Trimming cost V 7 bases and J 1 base, with 20 bases left between them. CDR1 is SQVTM, CDR2 ANQGSEA, per germline. DNA of the CDR3: TGCAGCGCGTGGTTTACAGGCGAAGAGGCCAAAAACATTCAGTACTTC. Amino acids: CSAWFTGEEAKNIQYF.

In its sample, this clone was seen a few times. The chain has TRBV28 and TRBJ2-3; 11 bases fit TRBD2. V gave up 3 bases and J gave up 1 base; unmatched junction bases: 0. The CDR3 has 15 amino acids. Germline V gives CDR1 MDHEN, CDR2 SYDVKM. This CDR3 reads CASSLGLAGTDTQYF. The CDR3 DNA reads as TGTGCCAGCAGTTTGGGACTAGCGGGCACAGATACGCAGTATTTT.

This chain uses TRBV2 with TRBJ2-1; TRBD2 matches 13 bases. The length of the CDR3 is 14 residues. The germline CDR1 and CDR2 sequences are SNHLY and FYNNEI. V dropped 5 bases and J dropped 9; count of bases not matched to a gene: 4. CDR3 sequence (DNA): TGTGCCAGCAGTTGGACTAGCGGGAGCGGTGAGCAGTTCTTC. It codes for CASSWTSGSGEQFF.

This clone has a single count. The chain uses TRBV4-1 and TRBJ2-5; 16 nucleotides match TRBD2. The length of the CDR3 is 20 residues. Trimming cost V 0 bases and J 3 bases; bases outside gene matches: 10. CDR1 is MGHRA and CDR2 is YSYEKL in the germline V gene. The DNA of the CDR3 is TGCGCCAGCAGCCAAGATTTTCCGGGACTAGCGGGAGGGGGTAAAGAGACCCAGTACTTC. Amino acid sequence: CASSQDFPGLAGGGKETQYF.